This T cell receptor beta chain was captured by sequencing in a study of post-analysis software for immune sequencing data. Study information: Progressive-relapsing, secondary progressive and relapsing-remitting multiple sclerosis were among the disease courses included. Broader study findings: F measure grouped same-batch samples tightly together. Controls had significantly higher normalized Chao1 diversity than multiple sclerosis patients. Higher frequency in patients than in controls was seen for about five TRBV segments, with TRBV5-6, TRBV5-1 and TRBV20-1 among them.

V was clipped by 4 bases and J by 4 bases; unmatched bases: 6. This CDR3 region has 14 residues. Looked up from germline, CDR1 is SQVTM and CDR2 is ANQGSEA. Unique molecular identifiers were carried by the TCR beta cDNA libraries. Yield was roughly 0.5 million cDNA molecules from 1 to 10 million T cells. TCRdb reanalysed the PCR reads using MiXCR and keeps one entry per CDR3 protein. The sample carries hundreds of thousands of distinct CDR3 sequences, around 50% recorded once. On this clonotype: The antigen is unknown.

This chain uses TRBV29-1 with TRBJ2-5; 10 bases are a match to TRBD2. Source material: blood. This receptor was obtained from a girl aged 10-17 years with multiple sclerosis. DNA of the CDR3: TGCAGCGTTGTCGCTAGCGGGGGAGGAGAGACCCAGTACTTC. This translates into CSVVASGGGETQYF.